This TCR beta chain was profiled in a study of shared clonotypes between healthy human individuals. Study-level points and caveats: Tissues were not sampled, only blood, and their repertoires likely differ. Of the naive CD4 clonotypes, roughly 5.2% were shared across a handful of donors.

CDR1 and CDR2 from the germline V gene are SGHDT and YYEEEE. The CDR3 spans 15 residues. V was shortened by 2 bases and J by 0 bases, with 9 bases between the two germline ends. Notes on this clone: Antigen unknown. Other nucleotide sequences from this sample produce the same CDR3.

All donors were healthy HIV-negative adults lacking recent acute infections or vaccinations. Genomic DNA from each subset was divided evenly over several immunoSEQ plates. Generated by immunoSEQ multiplex PCR, the TCRdb table keeps only in-frame clones and is missing some. The sample contains 950,000 to 1,100,000 clones, around 78% of which appear only once. This TCR came from a man between 18 and 35 years old in good health. Some clones in this sample may be carry-over from other donors' samples. This chain links TRBV5-6 with TRBJ1-3; possibly TRBD1 for D (6 bases). Input material: memory CD4+ T cells from PBMCs. Indicated subset: CD45RA-negative fraction. CDR3 residues: CASSLRGGSGNTIYF. DNA of the CDR3: TGTGCCAGCAGCTTAAGAGGGGGCTCTGGAAACACCATATATTTT. The full variable domain, with the rest looked up from reference TRBV5-6 and TRBJ1-3, is DAGVTQSPTHLIKTRGQQVTLRCSPKSGHDTVSWYQQALGQGPQFIFQYYEEEERQRGNFPDRFSGHQFPNYSSELNVNALLLGDSALYLCASSLRGGSGNTIYFGEGSWLTVV.